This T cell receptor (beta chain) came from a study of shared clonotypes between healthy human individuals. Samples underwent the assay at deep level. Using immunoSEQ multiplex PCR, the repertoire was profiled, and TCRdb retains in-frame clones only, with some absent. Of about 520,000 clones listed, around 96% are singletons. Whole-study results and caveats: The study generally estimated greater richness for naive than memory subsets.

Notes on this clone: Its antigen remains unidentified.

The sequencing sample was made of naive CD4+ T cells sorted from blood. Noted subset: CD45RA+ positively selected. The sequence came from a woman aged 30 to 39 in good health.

The CDR3, as DNA: TGTGCCTGGATAGCGGGGAGCACAGATACGCAGTATTTT. As protein: CAWIAGSTDTQYF. This chain connects TRBV5-4 to TRBJ2-3; 8 nucleotides match TRBD2. Germline trimming cut 10 bases from V and 0 bases from J; bases unmatched to any gene: 4. The CDR3 spans 13 residues. In germline, CDR1 is SGHNT, CDR2 YYREEE (reference sequence). Looking up the rest from reference TRBV5-4 and TRBJ2-3 gives the full variable domain: ETGVTQSPTHLIKTRGQQVTLRCSSQSGHNTVSWYQQALGQGPQFIFQYYREEENGRGNFPPRFSGLQFPNYSSELNVNALELDDSALYLCAWIAGSTDTQYFGPGTRLTVL.